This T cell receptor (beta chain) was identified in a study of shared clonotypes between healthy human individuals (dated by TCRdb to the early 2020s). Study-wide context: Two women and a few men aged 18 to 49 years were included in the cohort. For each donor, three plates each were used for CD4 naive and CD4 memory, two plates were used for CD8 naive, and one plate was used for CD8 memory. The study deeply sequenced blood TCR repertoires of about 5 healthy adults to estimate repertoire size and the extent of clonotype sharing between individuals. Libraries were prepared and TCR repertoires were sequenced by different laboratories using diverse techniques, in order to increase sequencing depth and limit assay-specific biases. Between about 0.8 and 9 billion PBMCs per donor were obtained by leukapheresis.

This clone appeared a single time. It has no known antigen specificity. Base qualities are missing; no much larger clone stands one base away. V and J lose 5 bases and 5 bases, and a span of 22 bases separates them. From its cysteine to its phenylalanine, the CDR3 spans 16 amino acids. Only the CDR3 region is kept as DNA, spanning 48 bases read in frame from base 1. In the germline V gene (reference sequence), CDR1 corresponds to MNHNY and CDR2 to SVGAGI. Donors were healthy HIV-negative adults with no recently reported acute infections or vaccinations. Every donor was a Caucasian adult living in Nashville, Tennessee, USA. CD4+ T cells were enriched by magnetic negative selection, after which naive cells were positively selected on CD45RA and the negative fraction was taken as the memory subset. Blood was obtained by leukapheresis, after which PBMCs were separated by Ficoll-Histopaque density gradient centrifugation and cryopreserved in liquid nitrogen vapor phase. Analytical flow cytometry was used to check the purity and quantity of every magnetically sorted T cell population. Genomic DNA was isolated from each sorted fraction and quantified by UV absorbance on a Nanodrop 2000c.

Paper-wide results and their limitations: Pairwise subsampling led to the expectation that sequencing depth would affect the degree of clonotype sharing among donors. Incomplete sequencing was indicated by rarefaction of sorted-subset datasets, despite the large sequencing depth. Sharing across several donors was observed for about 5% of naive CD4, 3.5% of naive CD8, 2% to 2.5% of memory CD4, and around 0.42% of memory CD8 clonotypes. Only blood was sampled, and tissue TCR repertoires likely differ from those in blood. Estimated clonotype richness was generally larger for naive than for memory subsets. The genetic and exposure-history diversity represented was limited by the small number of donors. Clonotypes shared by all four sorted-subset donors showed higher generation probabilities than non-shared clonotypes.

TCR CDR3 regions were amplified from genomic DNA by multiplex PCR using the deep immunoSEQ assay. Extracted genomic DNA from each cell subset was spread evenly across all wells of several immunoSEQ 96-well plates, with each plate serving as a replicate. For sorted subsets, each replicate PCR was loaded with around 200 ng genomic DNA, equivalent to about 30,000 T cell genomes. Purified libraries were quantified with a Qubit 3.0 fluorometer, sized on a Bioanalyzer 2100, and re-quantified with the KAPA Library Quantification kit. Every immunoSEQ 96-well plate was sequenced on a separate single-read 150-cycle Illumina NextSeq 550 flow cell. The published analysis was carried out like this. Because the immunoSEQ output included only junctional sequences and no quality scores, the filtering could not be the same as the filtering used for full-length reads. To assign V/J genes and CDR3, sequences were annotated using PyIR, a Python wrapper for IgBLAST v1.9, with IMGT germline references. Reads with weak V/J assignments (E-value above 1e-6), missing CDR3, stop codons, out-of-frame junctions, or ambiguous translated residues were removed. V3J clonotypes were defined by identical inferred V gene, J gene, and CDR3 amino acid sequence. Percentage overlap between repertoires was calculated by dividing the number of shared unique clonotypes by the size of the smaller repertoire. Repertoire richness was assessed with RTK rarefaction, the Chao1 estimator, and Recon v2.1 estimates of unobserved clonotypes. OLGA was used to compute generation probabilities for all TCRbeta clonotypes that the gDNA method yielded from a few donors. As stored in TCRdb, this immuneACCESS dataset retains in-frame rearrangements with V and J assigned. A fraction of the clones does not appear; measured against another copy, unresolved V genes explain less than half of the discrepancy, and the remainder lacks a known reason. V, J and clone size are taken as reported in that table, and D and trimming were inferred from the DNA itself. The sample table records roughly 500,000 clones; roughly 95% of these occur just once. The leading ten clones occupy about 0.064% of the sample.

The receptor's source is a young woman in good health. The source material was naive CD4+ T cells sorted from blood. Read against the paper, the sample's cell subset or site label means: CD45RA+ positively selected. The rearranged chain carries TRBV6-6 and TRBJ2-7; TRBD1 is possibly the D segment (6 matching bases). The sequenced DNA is TGTGCCAGCAGTCCCGGATTCAGGGGTCGGCACAACGAGCAGTACTTC. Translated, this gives CASSPGFRGRHNEQYF.